These T cell receptor beta chains were read from a single sample in a study of blood T cell repertoires in COVID-19. The table came from immunoSEQ multiplex PCR; TCRdb's copy has only in-frame clones and leaves some out. The sample lists some 400,000 clones, around 87% occurring once. Material: peripheral blood. The receptors come from a woman in her twenties or thirties with COVID-19, enrolled during active disease. CDR3s include the opening cysteine and the closing phenylalanine or tryptophan. D genes are given only for firm matches. Size is stated for part of the rows, as once, few or many counts, or as a class when the clone is expanded.

V gene: TRBV5-1
J gene: TRBJ1-5
D gene: TRBD1
clone size: NA
CDR3 protein: CASSPGTGAQPQHF
CDR3 DNA: TGCGCCAGCAGCCCAGGGACAGGAGCTCAGCCCCAGCATTTT

V gene: TRBV29-1
J gene: TRBJ2-1
D gene: NA
clone size: NA
CDR3 protein: CSVEPGLGEQFF
CDR3 DNA: TGCAGCGTTGAACCGGGGTTGGGTGAGCAGTTCTTC

V gene: TRBV7-2
J gene: TRBJ2-2
D gene: NA
clone size: NA
CDR3 protein: CASSLAEVRTGGVRVTGELFF
CDR3 DNA: TGTGCCAGCAGCTTAGCAGAGGTGAGGACAGGCGGGGTTCGGGTCACCGGGGAGCTGTTTTTT

V gene: TRBV2
J gene: TRBJ2-7
D gene: TRBD1
clone size: NA
CDR3 protein: CASSELQGLYEQYF
CDR3 DNA: TGTGCCAGCAGTGAGTTACAGGGGCTATACGAGCAGTACTTC

V gene: TRBV6-4
J gene: TRBJ2-3
D gene: TRBD2
clone size: NA
CDR3 protein: CASSDSATSGGTDTQYF
CDR3 DNA: TGTGCCAGCAGTGACTCCGCGACTAGCGGGGGCACAGATACGCAGTATTTT

V gene: TRBV30
J gene: TRBJ1-5
D gene: NA
clone size: NA
CDR3 protein: CAWDTGGNQPQHF
CDR3 DNA: TGTGCCTGGGACACGGGGGGGAATCAGCCCCAGCATTTT

V gene: TRBV27
J gene: TRBJ2-7
D gene: NA
clone size: NA
CDR3 protein: CASSSLGLGFYEQYF
CDR3 DNA: TGTGCCAGCAGTTCCTTGGGCCTCGGTTTTTACGAGCAGTACTTC

V gene: TRBV28
J gene: TRBJ1-4
D gene: TRBD1
clone size: once
CDR3 protein: CASRQGGTNEKLFF
CDR3 DNA: TGTGCCAGCAGACAGGGGGGCACTAATGAAAAACTGTTTTTT

V gene: TRBV6-5
J gene: TRBJ2-7
D gene: NA
clone size: NA
CDR3 protein: CASSYNRDLTYEQYF
CDR3 DNA: TGTGCCAGCAGTTACAATCGGGACTTGACCTACGAGCAGTACTTC

V gene: TRBV10-1
J gene: TRBJ2-5
D gene: NA
clone size: NA
CDR3 protein: CASRTRETQYF
CDR3 DNA: TGCGCCAGCAGAACTCGGGAGACCCAGTACTTC

V gene: TRBV24-1
J gene: TRBJ2-1
D gene: NA
clone size: NA
CDR3 protein: CATSDQDPGEQFF
CDR3 DNA: TGTGCCACCAGTGATCAAGACCCGGGGGAGCAGTTCTTC

V gene: TRBV3-1/TRBV3-2
J gene: TRBJ1-5
D gene: NA
clone size: NA
CDR3 protein: CASSLLNQPQHF
CDR3 DNA: TGTGCCAGCAGCCTCCTAAATCAGCCCCAGCATTTT

V gene: TRBV7-3
J gene: TRBJ2-2
D gene: TRBD1
clone size: NA
CDR3 protein: CASSLTGSRQGFDTGELFF
CDR3 DNA: TGTGCCAGCAGCTTAACGGGTTCCCGACAGGGGTTTGATACCGGGGAGCTGTTTTTT

V gene: TRBV5-4
J gene: TRBJ2-7
D gene: TRBD1
clone size: NA
CDR3 protein: CASSLGGQAYEQYF
CDR3 DNA: TGTGCCAGCAGCTTGGGAGGACAGGCATACGAGCAGTACTTC

V gene: TRBV7-3
J gene: TRBJ2-1
D gene: TRBD2
clone size: NA
CDR3 protein: CASSFLAGGHDEQFF
CDR3 DNA: TGTGCCAGCAGTTTTCTAGCGGGAGGGCACGATGAGCAGTTCTTC

V gene: TRBV30
J gene: TRBJ2-3
D gene: TRBD2
clone size: NA
CDR3 protein: CAWSLPNTRGRAADTQYF
CDR3 DNA: TGTGCCTGGAGTCTACCTAATACACGCGGGAGGGCTGCAGATACGCAGTATTTT